This TCR beta chain derives from a study of cytomegalovirus exposure and HLA in healthy donors. Whole-study results and caveats: CMV serostatus stood as the only immune exposure information on hand. In an earlier analysis, about 87% or about 30%: the productive usage of most TCR beta V segments.

The germline V gene has CDR1 SGHTA and CDR2 FQGNSA. This CDR3 region has 14 residues. V lost 5 bases and J lost 2, with 12 bases in between. Nominally healthy donors provided the samples, though records likely missed some immune exposures. A note on this clone: The antigen is not known.

It was with 60 Vbeta and 13 Jbeta primers that the PCR ran. Here immunoSEQ multiplex PCR was the method, and the copy in TCRdb shows in-frame clones only, minus some. The data contain just over 150,000 clones, roughly 85% of them singletons. V gene TRBV7-2 combines with J gene TRBJ1-2; possibly TRBD1 for D (5 bases). Sequencing was performed on PBMCs. This clonotype was sampled from a woman aged 18-29 years in good health and CMV-seronegative. The CDR3 DNA follows: TGTGCCAGCAGCGACTGGACAACGAACTATGGCTACACCTTC. Its protein product is CASSDWTTNYGYTF.